This TCR beta chain comes out of a study of shared clonotypes between healthy human individuals. Broader study findings: A generally larger estimated richness was seen in naive subsets than in memory subsets. Several donors held around 5% of naive CD4 clonotypes in common. Some clonotypes were shared by all four sorted-subset donors, while others were not shared. The non-shared ones had lower generation probabilities than the shared ones.

Sequencing was performed with immunoSEQ multiplex PCR; in TCRdb, only in-frame clones are kept and a portion is missing. The sample carries approximately 400,000 clones, 96% recorded once. Of note for this clone: Its antigen is unknown.

CDR3 size: 17 residues. Trimming shortened V by 4 bases and J by 2 bases, and 18 bases separated the two germline ends. The germline CDR1 and CDR2 sequences are SGHTA and FQGNSA. The sequencing sample was made of memory CD8+ T cells sorted from blood. Subset: CD45RO+ cells pooled with CCR7-negative TemRA cells. The receptor's source is a man younger than 45 in good health. This rearrangement joins TRBV7-2 to TRBJ2-1, with D perhaps matching TRBD1 (5 bases). This CDR3 reads CASSSRGGLAPYNEQFF. CDR3 DNA sequence: TGTGCCAGCAGCTCAAGGGGCGGCCTGGCACCCTACAATGAGCAGTTCTTC.